Shown below are 25 T cell receptor beta chains from a single sample sequenced in a study of blood T cell repertoires in COVID-19. Assay used: immunoSEQ multiplex PCR; TCRdb lists only in-frame clones, some missing. The table shows 300,000 or so clones, with about 89% occurring only once. The sequencing sample was made of peripheral blood. Receptor source: a woman aged 30 to 39 with COVID-19, enrolled during active disease.

Worth noting for this clone: The sample contains more than one DNA sequence encoding this CDR3. The V gene is TRBV27, the J gene TRBJ1-2, with D possibly matching TRBD1 (5 bases). The CDR3 consists of 13 residues. Germline V gene lookup returns CDR1 MNHEY and CDR2 SMNVEV (reference sequence). Trimming took off 2 bases at V and 8 bases at J, with 12 bases between the two ends. This CDR3 is CASSLMRGGGYTF. The CDR3 DNA is TGTGCCAGCAGTTTAATGCGGGGCGGGGGCTACACCTTC.

The gene calls are TRBV7-2 and TRBJ1-2, with TRBD1 matching over 7 bases. The CDR3 length is 13 residues. J was trimmed by 8 bases and V by 5 bases; bases with no gene match: 8. Germline V gene lookup returns CDR1 SGHTA and CDR2 FQGNSA. CDR3 in amino acids: CASSPPGGFGYTF. In nucleotides, the CDR3 is TGTGCCAGCAGCCCACCAGGGGGTTTCGGCTACACCTTC.

The V call is TRBV28, the J call TRBJ1-2, with a tentative D call TRBD1 (5 bases). This CDR3 is built from 12 residues. V lost 6 bases and J 5 bases, leaving 10 bases between the germline ends. CDR1 and CDR2 (germline): MDHEN, SYDVKM. CDR3: CASRQDAYGYTF. CDR3 bases: TGTGCCAGCAGACAGGATGCTTATGGCTACACCTTC.

The chain joins TRBV6-1 to TRBJ1-2; 7 bases agree with TRBD1. The germline gives CDR1 MNHNS, CDR2 SASEGT. The J segment lost 8 bases and the V segment lost 3 bases, leaving 18 bases of the junction unmatched. CDR3 length: 17 residues. The CDR3: CASSESGTERITRGYTF. CDR3 bases: TGTGCCAGCAGTGAGTCCGGGACAGAACGAATAACGAGAGGCTACACCTTC.

CDR3 in DNA: TGTGCCAGCAGCCAACAGTCGAACACTGAAGCTTTCTTT. It codes for CASSQQSNTEAFF. V gene TRBV11-2 combines with J gene TRBJ1-1; D remains ambiguous. This CDR3 has 13 amino acids. Germline V gene lookup returns CDR1 SGHAT and CDR2 FQNNGV. With 5 bases removed from V and 1 base from J, the gap between germline ends came to 8 bases. Based on the CDR3 plus reference TRBV11-2 and TRBJ1-1, the full variable domain is EAGVAQSPRYKIIEKRQSVAFWCNPISGHATLYWYQQILGQGPKLLIQFQNNGVVDDSQLPKDRFSAERLKGVDSTLKIQPAKLEDSAVYLCASSQQSNTEAFFGQGTRLTVV.

The V and J genes are TRBV19 and TRBJ2-1; 13 nucleotides align to TRBD2. Per germline, CDR1 LNHDA and CDR2 SQIVND (reference sequence). V was clipped by 4 bases and J by 0 bases; unmatched bases: 6. The CDR3 contains 18 residues. As DNA, the CDR3 is TGTGCCAGTAGTAGAGGACTAGCGGGAGCTAACTCCTACAATGAGCAGTTCTTC. Encoded protein: CASSRGLAGANSYNEQFF.

The chain carries TRBV19 and TRBJ1-1; possibly TRBD1 for D (5 bases). V dropped 7 bases and J dropped 1 base, with 7 bases sitting between them. The germline V gene encodes CDR1 LNHDA and CDR2 SQIVND (reference sequence). CDR3 size: 12 residues. The CDR3 here is CASTQGNTEAFF. Here the CDR3 DNA reads TGTGCCAGTACGCAGGGGAACACTGAAGCTTTCTTT.

The V call is TRBV3-1 (or the pseudogene TRBV3-2), the J call TRBJ2-1; TRBD2 matches 9 bases. The germline V gene has CDR1 LGHDT and CDR2 YNNKEL (reference sequence). The CDR3 runs 16 residues. J gave up 7 bases and V 3 bases, and 10 bases lay outside the gene matches. CDR3 amino acids: CASSHVTSGYQNEQFF. The DNA of the CDR3 is TGTGCCAGCAGCCATGTAACTAGCGGGTATCAGAATGAGCAGTTCTTC.

The rearrangement uses TRBV18 and TRBJ1-1, with D perhaps matching TRBD1 (6 bases). Germline V lookup: CDR1 KGHSH, CDR2 LQKENI. V shed 3 bases and J shed 0 bases, with 11 bases lying between them. The length of the CDR3 is 15 residues. The DNA of the CDR3 is TGTGCCAGCTCACCGGTCGGACAGATGAACACTGAAGCTTTCTTT. Its protein is CASSPVGQMNTEAFF.

The chain couples TRBV28 to TRBJ1-2, with 10 positions matching TRBD1. Germline-derived CDR1 and CDR2 are MDHEN and SYDVKM. Trimming removed 5 bases from V and 4 bases from J; junction bases left unmatched: 7. This CDR3 is built from 15 residues. The chain's CDR3 is CASSRQGAHPYGYTF. The CDR3 DNA reads as TGTGCCAGCAGTCGACAGGGGGCCCACCCCTATGGCTACACCTTC.

The chain has TRBV6-1 and TRBJ1-1; a possible D gene is TRBD1 (6 bases). In germline, CDR1 is MNHNS, CDR2 SASEGT. Trimming stripped 3 bases from V and 1 base from J, with 15 bases between. The CDR3 has 16 residues. The CDR3 loop reads CASSDAGGRGNTEAFF. In DNA, the CDR3 is TGTGCCAGCAGTGACGCGGGGGGCCGAGGGAACACTGAAGCTTTCTTT.

This rearrangement joins TRBV5-1 to TRBJ1-4; TRBD1 agrees at 8 bases. J was trimmed by 4 bases and V by 2 bases; bases with no gene match: 4. CDR1 and CDR2 (germline): SGHRS, YFSETQ. The CDR3 extends over 15 amino acids. The CDR3 loop reads CASSFRGPGNEKLFF. The CDR3, as DNA: TGCGCCAGCAGCTTCAGGGGGCCCGGTAATGAAAAACTGTTTTTT.

This clone was observed once. The gene calls are TRBV24-1 and TRBJ2-7; D is possibly TRBD1 (6 bases). The germline V and J ends were trimmed by 4 bases and 6 bases, with 18 bases remaining between them. This CDR3 is 15 amino acids long. Germline values: CDR1 KGHDR, CDR2 SFDVKD. CDR3 in amino acids: CATSDSTGGLLEQYF. DNA for the CDR3: TGTGCCACCAGTGACTCGACAGGAGGCCTACTCGAGCAGTACTTC.

The rearrangement links TRBV11-2 to TRBJ2-7; D is uncertain. Germline V gives CDR1 SGHAT, CDR2 FQNNGV. The CDR3 length is 12 residues. Trimming shortened V by 0 bases and J by 9 bases, and 9 bases separated the two germline ends. The CDR3: CASSLDSAVQYF. The CDR3 nucleotides read TGTGCCAGCAGCTTAGATTCTGCGGTGCAGTACTTC.

The chain joins TRBV4-2 to TRBJ1-5, with unresolved D. The ends were cut back, 1 base at V and 3 bases at J, with 7 bases in the middle. Germline CDR1 and CDR2: LGHNA and YNFKEQ. CDR3 length equals 14 residues. The CDR3 DNA follows: TGTGCCAGCAGCCAAGTCGGAGACAATCAGCCCCAGCATTTT. Its protein is CASSQVGDNQPQHF.

This sequence joins TRBV5-8 and TRBJ2-1; 7 positions match TRBD2. The CDR3 extends over 15 amino acids. With V trimmed by 0 bases and J by 1 base, 1 base remained unmatched. From germline, CDR1 is SGHTS and CDR2 YDEGEE. The chain's CDR3 is CASSLDGRSYNEQFF. DNA for the CDR3: TGTGCCAGCAGCTTGGACGGGAGGTCCTACAATGAGCAGTTCTTC.

The V call is TRBV10-3, the J call TRBJ1-1; D is uncertain. Looked up from germline, CDR1 is ENHRY and CDR2 is SYGVKD. The CDR3 has 12 amino acids. V was cut by 4 bases and J by 1 base, with 4 bases left in between. The DNA of the CDR3 is TGTGCCATCAGTGGGGCGAACACTGAAGCTTTCTTT. Its translation: CAISGANTEAFF.

V is TRBV7-9 and J is TRBJ2-1, with 9 bases identical to TRBD2. Per germline, CDR1 SEHNR and CDR2 FQNEAQ (reference sequence). The CDR3 totals 15 residues. The ends lost 1 base at V and 9 bases at J; junction bases unmatched: 7. The CDR3 protein is CASSLGDSGSGEQFF. As DNA, the CDR3 is TGTGCCAGCAGCTTAGGGGATAGCGGGAGTGGTGAGCAGTTCTTC. The variable domain in full, completed from reference TRBV7-9 and TRBJ2-1, reads DTGVSQNPRHKITKRGQNVTFRCDPISEHNRLYWYRQTLGQGPEFLTYFQNEAQLEKSRLLSDRFSAERPKGSFSTLEIQRTEQGDSAMYLCASSLGDSGSGEQFFGPGTRLTVL.

The chain employs TRBV11-3 and TRBJ2-2; no reliable D call. This CDR3 region has 14 residues. V lost 7 bases and J 0 bases, leaving 9 bases between the germline ends. Germline V lookup: CDR1 SGHNT, CDR2 YENEEA. The CDR3 is CASTLSANTGELFF. CDR3 DNA: TGTGCCAGCACCCTGAGCGCGAACACCGGGGAGCTGTTTTTT.

The rearrangement links TRBV11-2 to TRBJ2-2; TRBD2 aligns across 10 bases. This CDR3 has 15 residues. With 4 bases clipped from V and 4 bases from J, the junction kept 3 bases outside the gene matches. In germline, CDR1 is SGHAT, CDR2 FQNNGV. The CDR3 DNA follows: TGTGCCAGCAGCTCGGGACTAGCGAGCACCGGGGAGCTGTTTTTT. This encodes CASSSGLASTGELFF.

This chain uses TRBV7-9 with TRBJ2-1; tentatively, D is TRBD2 (6 bases). Deletions cut 4 bases from V and 6 bases from J, with 16 bases between. CDR3 size: 15 residues. Germline loops: CDR1 SEHNR, CDR2 FQNEAQ (reference sequence). CDR3 nucleotides: TGTGCCAGCAGCTCGGGACTTCTAAGGGTCAATGAGCAGTTCTTC. It yields the protein CASSSGLLRVNEQFF.

The chain recombines TRBV6-6 with TRBJ1-6, with D possibly TRBD1 on 5 matching bases. This CDR3 has 15 residues. With 6 bases removed from V and 7 bases from J, the gap between germline ends came to 16 bases. The germline V gene encodes CDR1 MNHNY and CDR2 SVGAGI (reference sequence). The CDR3 bases are TGTGCCAGCAGCCAGACGACAGACTTAAATTCACCCCTCCACTTT. It translates to CASSQTTDLNSPLHF.

This chain uses TRBV7-3 with TRBJ2-3; 7 nucleotides line up with TRBD2. The ends lost 5 bases at V and 0 bases at J; junction bases unmatched: 8. The CDR3 has 16 residues. CDR1 is SGHTA, CDR2 FQGTGA, per germline. In DNA form, the CDR3 reads TGTGCCAGCAGCATTACCAGCGGGGCCAGCACAGATACGCAGTATTTT. This gives the protein CASSITSGASTDTQYF.

This chain connects TRBV10-3 to TRBJ2-1; TRBD2 aligns across 11 bases. After removal of 0 bases from V and 8 bases from J, the junction contained 9 bases not matched to a gene. The CDR3 is 17 residues long. Germline V gene data show CDR1 as ENHRY and CDR2 as SYGVKD. DNA of the CDR3: TGTGCCATCAGTGAGTCTATGACTAGCGGGGCCCCCTATGAGCAGTTCTTC. Encoded protein: CAISESMTSGAPYEQFF.

The rearrangement joins TRBV5-1 to TRBJ2-7; possible D gene TRBD1, 5 bases. Germline lookup yields CDR1 SGHRS and CDR2 YFSETQ. The CDR3 has 13 residues. V was clipped by 3 bases and J by 3 bases, with 10 bases between them. CDR3: CASSYSTDYEQYF. The DNA for the CDR3 is TGCGCCAGCAGCTACTCGACAGACTACGAGCAGTACTTC.